This TCR beta chain emerged from a study of OX40 agonist ivuxolimab in advanced cancers. CDR3 length: 11 amino acids. Trimming cost V 5 bases and J 11 bases; bases outside gene matches: 4. Germline CDR1 MNHNS, CDR2 SASEGT. Comments on this clone: Its antigen is still unknown.

Overall study findings and caveats: Both CD4+ and CD8+ T cell populations in blood had undergone clonal expansion by week 6 at 0.1 to 3.0 mg/kg.

Sequencing used immunoSEQ multiplex PCR; TCRdb keeps in-frame clones, though not all of them. The sample lists around 67,000 clones, approximately 83% occurring once. The material was CD4+ or CD8+ T cells sorted from blood, obtained in a trial of the OX40 agonist ivuxolimab. The chain uses TRBV6-1 and TRBJ1-1; TRBD1 matches at 8 bases. The sequence was collected from an adult with an advanced solid tumor such as melanoma, head and neck, liver or kidney cancer. As DNA, the CDR3 is TGTGCCAGCAGTAGGGGACAGGCCGCTTTCTTT. Its protein product is CASSRGQAAFF.